The present entry profiles one T cell receptor (beta chain) with its context. Methods used by the authors: From reference gene primer amplification, estimates of nucleated cell counts were derived. Here immunoSEQ multiplex PCR was the method, and the copy in TCRdb shows in-frame clones only, minus some. D and trimming come from the DNA, and the V and J calls and clone size come from that table. The sample holds hundreds of thousands of clones, approximately 88% seen once. V shed 1 base, J shed 0 bases, and the junction held 0 bases outside the gene matches. CDR1 is SGHTA, CDR2 FQGTGA, per germline. This CDR3 comprises 14 residues. The data originate from a study of blood T cell repertoires in COVID-19. Overall study context: Nucleic acid was either cDNA or gDNA, and it came from T cells, B-cell-depleted T cells, or PBMCs.

This sequence originates from a man in his fifties or sixties who had recovered from COVID-19. The rearrangement uses TRBV7-3 and TRBJ2-7, with 7 bases fitting TRBD2. Sequencing used peripheral blood. CDR3 nucleotide sequence: TGTGCCAGCAGCTTAAGCGGGGGCTCCTACGAGCAGTACTTC. This codes for CASSLSGGSYEQYF.